One and the same sample provided the 23 T cell receptor beta chains below, sequenced in a study of blood T cell repertoires in COVID-19. TCRdb keeps only in-frame clones here, not all; method: immunoSEQ multiplex PCR. This table has 150,000 to 200,000 clones, 86% appearing once. Material: peripheral blood. These receptors were obtained from a woman between 70 and 85 years old with acute or convalescent COVID-19.

The chain employs TRBV28 and TRBJ1-5; 8 bases are shared with TRBD1. Per the germline V gene, CDR1 is MDHEN and CDR2 is SYDVKM. Losses at the gene ends were 6 bases for V and 4 bases for J; bases not matched to a gene: 5. This CDR3 spans 14 amino acids. The CDR3 sequence is CASRTGQVNQPQHF. The DNA of the CDR3 is TGTGCCAGCAGGACGGGACAGGTTAATCAGCCCCAGCATTTT.

The chain is built from TRBV19 and TRBJ1-1; 7 positions agree with TRBD1. The CDR3 has 15 residues. Unmatched junction bases numbered 7, after V lost 5 bases and J lost 1 base. Germline loops: CDR1 LNHDA, CDR2 SQIVND (reference sequence). The CDR3 region has the DNA TGTGCCAGTAGTCCCTACGGGACAGCGAACACTGAAGCTTTCTTT. This codes for CASSPYGTANTEAFF.

The gene calls are TRBV29-1 and TRBJ1-3; the D is unclear. The CDR3 totals 14 residues. Germline CDR1 is SQVTM and CDR2 is ANQGSEA. The V gene lost 6 bases and the J gene lost 0 bases, with 12 bases spanning the gap. CDR3 sequence (DNA): TGCAGCGTCCAACACAGTAACTCTGGAAACACCATATATTTT. This encodes CSVQHSNSGNTIYF.

This clone has only one observation. The chain links TRBV11-2 to TRBJ2-5, with a tentative D call TRBD1 (5 bases). Germline V lookup: CDR1 SGHAT, CDR2 FQNNGV. V lost 5 bases to trimming and J lost 0 bases, with 10 bases between them. The CDR3 sequence is 14 residues long. Here the CDR3 reads CASSQPGYQETQYF. The CDR3 region has the DNA TGTGCCAGCAGCCAACCAGGGTACCAAGAGACCCAGTACTTC.

The chain links TRBV5-6 to TRBJ1-2; D not certain. Germline lookup yields CDR1 SGHDT and CDR2 YYEEEE. The V and J ends lost 4 bases and 4 bases respectively, with 20 bases between them. This CDR3 has 16 residues. The CDR3 region has the DNA TGTGCCAGCAGCCCTGGTTGGGAGGACGGTGGCTATGGCTACACCTTC. It encodes CASSPGWEDGGYGYTF.

A few counts support this clone. The V call is TRBV3-1 (or the pseudogene TRBV3-2), the J call TRBJ2-7; perhaps TRBD1 as D (8 bases). The V end lost 5 bases, the J end lost 1 base, and 12 bases lay between the germline ends. Germline-derived CDR1 and CDR2 are LGHDT and YNNKEL (reference sequence). The CDR3 sequence is 14 residues long. The CDR3 here is CASSTQGGSYEQYF. The CDR3 nucleotides read TGTGCCAGCAGCACACAGGGGGGGTCCTACGAGCAGTACTTC.

The chain joins TRBV18 to TRBJ1-3, with a possible D match to TRBD1 (5 bases). This CDR3 has 16 amino acids. Trimming took off 3 bases at V and 1 base at J, with 13 bases between the two ends. CDR1 KGHSH and CDR2 LQKENI come from the germline V gene. CDR3 coding DNA: TGTGCCAGCTCACCTTCACAGGCGATATCTGGAAACACCATATATTTT. Translation gives CASSPSQAISGNTIYF.

V usage is TRBV19 and J usage is TRBJ2-4; 11 bases line up with TRBD1. From germline, CDR1 is LNHDA and CDR2 SQIVND (reference sequence). Unmatched junction bases numbered 7, after V lost 4 bases and J lost 8 bases. The CDR3 contains 15 residues. DNA of the CDR3: TGTGCCAGTAGTACACATGGGACAGGGGGGGACATTCAGTACTTC. Protein product: CASSTHGTGGDIQYF.

V and J are TRBV7-9 and TRBJ1-4, with D hard to call. V shed 0 bases and J shed 3 bases, with 11 bases lying between them. Germline-derived CDR1 and CDR2 are SEHNR and FQNEAQ (reference sequence). The CDR3 has 16 residues. The CDR3 DNA is TGTGCCAGCAGCTTAGCGACTGGCGGCCCTAATGAAAAACTGTTTTTT. Translated: CASSLATGGPNEKLFF.

The chain couples TRBV28 to TRBJ2-7; no clear D gene. This CDR3 contains 12 residues. Germline V gene data show CDR1 as MDHEN and CDR2 as SYDVKM. V was trimmed by 3 bases and J by 6 bases, leaving 9 bases between them. The CDR3 reads CASSFLVAEQYF. The CDR3 region has the DNA TGTGCCAGCAGTTTTCTAGTTGCCGAGCAGTACTTC.

V usage is TRBV9 and J usage is TRBJ1-3; 9 nucleotides match TRBD1. The CDR3 consists of 16 residues. The germline V gene encodes CDR1 SGDLS and CDR2 YYNGEE. V gave up 0 bases and J gave up 0 bases; unmatched junction bases: 1. DNA for the CDR3: TGTGCCAGCAGCGTAGGACAGGGGGTCTCTGGAAACACCATATATTTT. It codes for CASSVGQGVSGNTIYF.

V gene TRBV18 combines with J gene TRBJ2-1; possibly TRBD1 for D (5 bases). This CDR3 region has 14 residues. Germline V gene data show CDR1 as KGHSH and CDR2 as LQKENI. Deletions cut 1 base from V and 7 bases from J, with 11 bases between. Here the CDR3 DNA reads TGTGCCAGCTCACCACATCAGGGAAGGAATGAGCAGTTCTTC. Its protein is CASSPHQGRNEQFF.

V usage is TRBV19 and J usage is TRBJ2-6; 7 bases map to TRBD1. The V gene end was trimmed by 3 bases and the J gene end by 3 bases; junction bases not matched to a gene: 5. Germline CDR1 is LNHDA and CDR2 is SQIVND (reference sequence). The CDR3 totals 16 residues. CDR3 loop: CASSIRQGGGANVLTF. DNA of the CDR3: TGTGCCAGTAGTATCCGACAGGGTGGTGGGGCCAACGTCCTGACTTTC.

The chain is built from TRBV7-6 and TRBJ2-2, with TRBD1 matching over 12 bases. Germline V lookup: CDR1 SGHVS, CDR2 FNYEAQ. Losses at the gene ends were 0 bases for V and 3 bases for J; bases not matched to a gene: 14. The CDR3 has 21 amino acids. In nucleotides, the CDR3 is TGTGCCAGCAGCTTAGCCCGAACCGGGACAGGGGGCTTTGCGTACACCGGGGAGCTGTTTTTT. This translates into CASSLARTGTGGFAYTGELFF.

The chain is built from TRBV7-6 and TRBJ2-5; tentatively, D is TRBD2 (6 bases). V gave up 0 bases and J gave up 2 bases, with 10 bases separating them. Germline V CDR1 and CDR2: SGHVS, FNYEAQ. The length of the CDR3 is 15 residues. CDR3 in amino acids: CASSLAQRAQETQYF. CDR3 sequence (DNA): TGTGCCAGCAGCTTAGCTCAGCGGGCACAAGAGACCCAGTACTTC.

V is TRBV5-1 and J is TRBJ1-1; unclear D gene. In germline, CDR1 is SGHRS, CDR2 YFSETQ. The CDR3 covers 14 residues. V lost 7 bases, J lost 3 bases, and 16 bases lay in between. DNA for the CDR3: TGCGCCAGCCGGGGATTGGGCTTAGACACTGAAGCTTTCTTT. Its protein is CASRGLGLDTEAFF. Supplemented by reference TRBV5-1 and TRBJ1-1, the full variable domain reads KAGVTQTPRYLIKTRGQQVTLSCSPISGHRSVSWYQQTPGQGLQFLFEYFSETQRNKGNFPGRFSGRQFSNSRSEMNVSTLELGDSALYLCASRGLGLDTEAFFGQGTRLTVV.

J is TRBJ1-3 and V is TRBV28, with a tentative D call TRBD1 (6 bases). V was shortened by 5 bases and J by 0 bases, with 11 bases between the two germline ends. CDR1 MDHEN and CDR2 SYDVKM come from the germline V gene. This CDR3 comprises 15 residues. The CDR3: CASSEGDHSGNTIYF. The CDR3 DNA is TGTGCCAGCAGTGAGGGGGACCACTCTGGAAACACCATATATTTT.

The chain links TRBV7-2 to TRBJ1-5; possibly TRBD1 for D (6 bases). V shed 3 bases and J shed 5 bases, with 11 bases lying between them. Germline V gene sequence: CDR1 SGHTA, CDR2 FQGNSA. This CDR3 has 14 residues. The CDR3 here is CASSFRAGDQPQHF. The CDR3 region has the DNA TGTGCCAGCAGCTTTAGGGCAGGGGATCAGCCCCAGCATTTT.

The V call is TRBV18, the J call TRBJ1-4, with a tentative D call TRBD1 (6 bases). The CDR3 is 18 amino acids. Germline V lookup: CDR1 KGHSH, CDR2 LQKENI. With 2 bases removed from V and 1 base from J, the gap between germline ends came to 17 bases. CDR3 residues: CASSPSPLRGRTNEKLFF. The CDR3 DNA sequence: TGTGCCAGCTCACCATCCCCCCTCAGGGGTCGAACTAATGAAAAACTGTTTTTT.

The V call is TRBV7-9, the J call TRBJ1-1; the D is unclear. Germline-derived CDR1 and CDR2 are SEHNR and FQNEAQ (reference sequence). V was shortened by 5 bases and J by 4 bases, with 8 bases between the two germline ends. This CDR3 is built from 12 residues. The DNA for the CDR3 is TGTGCCAGCAGCCTCACGAGCACTGAAGCTTTCTTT. The encoded protein is CASSLTSTEAFF.

The V call is TRBV2, the J call TRBJ1-2, with TRBD1 as a possible D gene (5 bases). Trimming pared 3 bases from V and 6 bases from J, leaving 14 bases between. The germline gives CDR1 SNHLY, CDR2 FYNNEI. The CDR3 loop spans 14 amino acids. In DNA, the CDR3 is TGTGCCAGCAGTGAGGGCAGGGCCTTAGATGGCTACACCTTC. It codes for CASSEGRALDGYTF.

The sample holds one count of this clone. The CDR3 DNA follows: TGTGCCAGCAGCCAAACCCCCGGGACAGGGACCTACAATGAGCAGTTCTTC. This translates into CASSQTPGTGTYNEQFF. The rearrangement links TRBV5-6 to TRBJ2-1; 9 nucleotides match TRBD1. The CDR3 extends over 17 amino acids. J gave up 2 bases and V 4 bases, and 10 bases lay outside the gene matches. CDR1 SGHDT and CDR2 YYEEEE come from the germline V gene.

V usage is TRBV6-5 and J usage is TRBJ2-1, with D uncertain. The CDR3 totals 15 residues. CDR1 is MNHEY, CDR2 SVGAGI, per germline. The V end was cut by 7 bases, the J end by 0 bases, with 13 bases between. CDR3 region: CASNLDLFSYNEQFF. In DNA form, the CDR3 reads TGTGCCAGCAACTTAGACTTATTCTCCTACAATGAGCAGTTCTTC.